This entry concerns a single TCR beta chain. For repertoire sequencing, the TCR beta CDR3 regions were amplified from RNA transcripts. Second-round multiplex PCR came after a first-round RT-PCR that employed HTBI primers. TCRdb redid the calling of the multiplex PCR reads with MiXCR, one entry per CDR3 protein. The sample lists about 500,000 distinct CDR3 sequences, about 40% seen once, with about 4.2% in the top ten. The data belong to a study of Graves' ophthalmopathy and Graves' hyperthyroidism. This CDR3 contains 13 residues. Germline-derived CDR1 and CDR2 are SGHTA and FQGNSA. This chain uses TRBV7-2 with TRBJ2-7; weak D call: TRBD2 (6 bases). The DNA matches TRBJ2-1 better at its end, which makes the J call doubtful. The sequence was obtained from an adult man with Graves' hyperthyroidism. The sequenced sample consisted of peripheral blood or thyroid tissue (not recorded which). CDR3: CASSPWGDNEQFF. For the CDR3, the DNA is TGTGCCAGCAGCCCTTGGGGGGACAATGAGCAGTTCTTC.